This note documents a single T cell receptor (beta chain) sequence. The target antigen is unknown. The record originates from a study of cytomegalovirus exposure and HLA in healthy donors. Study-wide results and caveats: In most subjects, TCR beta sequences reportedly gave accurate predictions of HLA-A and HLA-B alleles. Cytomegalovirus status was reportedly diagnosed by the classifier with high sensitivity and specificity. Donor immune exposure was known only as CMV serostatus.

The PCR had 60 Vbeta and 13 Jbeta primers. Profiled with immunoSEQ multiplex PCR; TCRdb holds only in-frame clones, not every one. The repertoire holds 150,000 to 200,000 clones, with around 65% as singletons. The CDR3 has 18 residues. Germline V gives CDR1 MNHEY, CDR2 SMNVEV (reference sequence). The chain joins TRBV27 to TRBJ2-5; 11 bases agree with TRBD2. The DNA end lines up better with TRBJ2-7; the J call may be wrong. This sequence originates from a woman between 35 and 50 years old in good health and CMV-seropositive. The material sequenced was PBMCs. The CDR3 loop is CASSSGGVSGLAGYEQYF. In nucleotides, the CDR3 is TGTGCCAGCAGTTCCGGGGGGGTGAGCGGACTAGCGGGCTACGAGCAGTACTTC.